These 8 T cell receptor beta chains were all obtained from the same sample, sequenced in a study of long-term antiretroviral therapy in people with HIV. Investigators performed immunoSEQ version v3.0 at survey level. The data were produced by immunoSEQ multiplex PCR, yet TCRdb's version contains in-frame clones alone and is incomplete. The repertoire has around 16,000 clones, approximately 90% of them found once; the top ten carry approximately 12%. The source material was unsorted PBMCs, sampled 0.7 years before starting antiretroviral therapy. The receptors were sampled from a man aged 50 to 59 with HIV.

CDR3 DNA: TGCGCCAGCAGCTTTGTAGCGGGGGTGACAGATACGCAGTATTTT. Its translation is CASSFVAGVTDTQYF. The chain is built from TRBV5-1 and TRBJ2-3, with 9 bases fitting TRBD2. V shed 2 bases, J shed 3 bases, and the junction held 4 bases outside the gene matches. In germline, CDR1 is SGHRS, CDR2 YFSETQ. The CDR3 has 15 amino acids.

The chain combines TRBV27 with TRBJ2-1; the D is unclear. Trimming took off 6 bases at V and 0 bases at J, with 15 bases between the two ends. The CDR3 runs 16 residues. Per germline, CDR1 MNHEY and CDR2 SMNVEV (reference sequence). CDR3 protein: CASRLRRRSSYNEQFF. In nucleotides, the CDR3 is TGTGCCAGCAGACTCAGAAGGCGGAGCTCCTACAATGAGCAGTTCTTC.

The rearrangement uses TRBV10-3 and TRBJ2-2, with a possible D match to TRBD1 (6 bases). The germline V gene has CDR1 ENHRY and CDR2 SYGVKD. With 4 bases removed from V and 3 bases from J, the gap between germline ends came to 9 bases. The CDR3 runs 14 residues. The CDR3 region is CAISGTDYTGELFF. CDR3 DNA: TGTGCCATCAGTGGGACAGATTACACCGGGGAGCTGTTTTTT.

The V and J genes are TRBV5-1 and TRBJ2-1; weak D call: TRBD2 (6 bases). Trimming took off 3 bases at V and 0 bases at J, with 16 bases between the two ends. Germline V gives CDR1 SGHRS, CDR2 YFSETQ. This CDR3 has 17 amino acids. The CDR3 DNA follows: TGCGCCAGCAGCTCGCGGGACTCACCCCACTCCTACAATGAGCAGTTCTTC. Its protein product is CASSSRDSPHSYNEQFF.

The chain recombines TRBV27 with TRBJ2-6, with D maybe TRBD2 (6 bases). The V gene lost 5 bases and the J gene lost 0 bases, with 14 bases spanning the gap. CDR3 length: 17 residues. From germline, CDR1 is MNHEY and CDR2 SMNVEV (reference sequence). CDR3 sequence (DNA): TGTGCCAGCAGTCTCAAACCGACTAGCTCTGGGGCCAACGTCCTGACTTTC. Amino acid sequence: CASSLKPTSSGANVLTF. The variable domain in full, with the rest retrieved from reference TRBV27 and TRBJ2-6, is EAQVTQNPRYLITVTGKKLTVTCSQNMNHEYMSWYRQDPGLGLRQIYYSMNVEVTDKGDVPEGYKVSRKEKRNFPLILESPSPNQTSLYFCASSLKPTSSGANVLTFGAGSRLTVL.

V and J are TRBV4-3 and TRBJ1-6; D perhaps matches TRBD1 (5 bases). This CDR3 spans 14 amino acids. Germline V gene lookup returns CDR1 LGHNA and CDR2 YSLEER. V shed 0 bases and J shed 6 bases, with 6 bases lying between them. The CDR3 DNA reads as TGCGCCAGCAGCCAAGAGGGGGGTAATTCACCCCTCCACTTT. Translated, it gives CASSQEGGNSPLHF.

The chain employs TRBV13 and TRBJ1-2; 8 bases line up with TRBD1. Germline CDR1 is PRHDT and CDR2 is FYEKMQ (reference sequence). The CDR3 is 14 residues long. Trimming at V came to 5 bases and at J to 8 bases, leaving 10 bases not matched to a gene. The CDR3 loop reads CASSRTGTSWGYTF. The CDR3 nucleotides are TGTGCCAGCAGCCGGACAGGGACATCTTGGGGCTACACCTTC.

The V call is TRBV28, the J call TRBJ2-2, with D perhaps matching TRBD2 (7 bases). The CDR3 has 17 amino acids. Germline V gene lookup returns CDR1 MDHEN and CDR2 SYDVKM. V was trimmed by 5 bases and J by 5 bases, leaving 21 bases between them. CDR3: CASSPPTGGGWTGELFF. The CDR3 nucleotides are TGTGCCAGCAGTCCCCCAACGGGGGGCGGCTGGACCGGGGAGCTGTTTTTT.